The present TCR beta chain was sequenced within a study of spatial heterogeneity in lung cancer. Turning to the study itself: Consistent detection of more beta-chain than alpha-chain sequences was observed.

Every TCR cDNA molecule bore its own unique molecular identifier. Via MiXCR, TCRdb re-called the 5' RACE reads, giving one row per CDR3 protein. The top ten hold over 15% of the sample, which has 6,400 or so distinct CDR3 sequences, 15% to 20% seen once. The time point is: sample taken at primary tumor resection. The cohort: under 80 early-stage, untreated non-small cell lung cancer patients. Unsorted tumor, nontumor lung tissue or cryopreserved PBMC supplied the whole RNA. There are 17 residues in the CDR3. The germline V gene has CDR1 SGHTA and CDR2 FQGNSA. The trim removed 5 bases at V and 1 base at J, leaving 11 bases unmatched.

The TCR comes from a male donor with early-stage non-small cell lung cancer. The V gene is TRBV7-2, the J gene TRBJ2-1, with 7 bases aligning to TRBD2. This material consisted of normal lung tissue next to the tumor, taken at surgery. The DNA of the CDR3 is TGTGCCAGCAGCGCAAAACTAGCGCGCGTTTCCTACAATGAGCAGTTCTTC. This gives the protein CASSAKLARVSYNEQFF.